The sequence of this T cell receptor (beta chain) was determined in a study of shared clonotypes between healthy human individuals. Findings and caveats of the study: Naive subsets typically showed greater estimated richness than memory subsets.

As for this clone: Its target is unknown.

CDR3 length: 13 amino acids. Germline CDR1 is MNHEY and CDR2 is SMNVEV (reference sequence). The V end was cut by 3 bases, the J end by 2 bases, with 6 bases between. Using immunoSEQ multiplex PCR, the repertoire was profiled, and TCRdb retains in-frame clones only, with some absent. The table has about 800,000 clones, 90% to 98% seen once; the top ten hold about 0.21%. Cells designated naive CD8 were CD45RO-negative and were positively selected for CCR7, with terminally differentiated effector memory CD45RA+ cells excluded. Specimen: naive CD8+ T cells sorted from blood. This chain joins TRBV27 and TRBJ2-3, with D uncertain. This TCR came from a man younger than 40 in good health. CDR3 amino acids: CASSFAPTDTQYF. The DNA for the CDR3 is TGTGCCAGCAGTTTTGCCCCCACAGATACGCAGTATTTT.